This T cell receptor (beta chain) appears in the sequencing data of a study of cytomegalovirus exposure and HLA in healthy donors. Produced via immunoSEQ multiplex PCR; TCRdb's table is partial and in-frame only. The table records about 240,000 clones, around 86% of them present only once. CDR3 length: 13 amino acids. Trimming stripped 4 bases from V and 4 bases from J, with 11 bases between. The germline V gene has CDR1 SGHVS and CDR2 FQNEAQ. This chain connects TRBV7-8 to TRBJ2-7, with D possibly being TRBD2 (5 bases). Sequencing was performed on PBMCs. The TCR was taken from a woman between 25 and 40 years old in good health and CMV-seropositive. CDR3 sequence (DNA): TGTGCCAGCAGCTCACTTGGAGGTTACGAGCAGTACTTC. Protein: CASSSLGGYEQYF.